This TCR beta chain was identified during a study of blood T cells in healthy people across ages. Study conclusions and caveats: Donors of long life had a larger count of naive CD4+ cells and greater diversity than aged donors.

Together with a sample-barcoded 5' primer, a J-beta primer mix was included in a second PCR lasting about 6 to 11 cycles. At least 2.5 million CDR3-containing paired-end reads were obtained per sample. TCRdb redid the calling of the 5' RACE reads with MiXCR, one entry per CDR3 protein. The sample carries some 1.4 million distinct CDR3 sequences, 40% to 50% recorded once. Every donor gave roughly 9.2 milliliters of peripheral blood. Per sample, a minimum of 6.5 million PBMCs were isolated. The CDR3 contains 16 residues. Deletions cut 1 base from V and 3 bases from J, with 15 bases between. CDR1 and CDR2 (germline): LGHNA, YNFKEQ. Details on this clonotype: The antigen is not known. A much larger clone sits a single nucleotide away, making a read error possible.

This TCR was sampled from a woman in her late teens or twenties in good health. The material sequenced was blood. This chain uses TRBV4-2 with TRBJ1-1, with D possibly being TRBD1 (6 bases). For the CDR3, the DNA is TGTGCCAGCAGCCAAGCGACAGGCCTACTGGACACTGAAGCTTTCTTT. Translating gives CASSQATGLLDTEAFF.